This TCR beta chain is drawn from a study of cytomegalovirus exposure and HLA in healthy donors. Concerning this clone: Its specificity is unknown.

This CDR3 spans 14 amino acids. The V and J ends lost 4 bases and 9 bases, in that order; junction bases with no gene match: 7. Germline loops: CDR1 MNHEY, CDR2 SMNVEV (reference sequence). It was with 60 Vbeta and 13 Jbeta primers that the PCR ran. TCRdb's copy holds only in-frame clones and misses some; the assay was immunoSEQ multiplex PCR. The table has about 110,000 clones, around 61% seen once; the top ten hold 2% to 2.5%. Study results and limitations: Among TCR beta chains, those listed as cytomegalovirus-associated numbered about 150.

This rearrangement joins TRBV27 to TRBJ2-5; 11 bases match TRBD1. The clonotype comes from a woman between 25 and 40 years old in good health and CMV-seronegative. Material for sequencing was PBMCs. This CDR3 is CASSSLDRGPSQYF. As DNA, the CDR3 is TGTGCCAGCAGTTCCCTGGACAGGGGGCCATCCCAGTACTTC.